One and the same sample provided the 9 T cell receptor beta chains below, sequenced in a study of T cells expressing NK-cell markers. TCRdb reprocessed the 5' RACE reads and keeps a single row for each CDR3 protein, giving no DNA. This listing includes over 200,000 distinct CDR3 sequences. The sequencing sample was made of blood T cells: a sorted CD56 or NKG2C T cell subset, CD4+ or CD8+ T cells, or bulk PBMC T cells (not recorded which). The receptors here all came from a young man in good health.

CDR3 sequence reads: CASSDPGLAGYLFF. The chain employs TRBV25-1 and TRBJ2-1; the D call from TCRdb, TRBD2, cannot be confirmed without DNA. The CDR3 has 14 amino acids. Germline CDR1 and CDR2: MGHDK and SYGVNS.

The CDR3 is CASSPDRFTEAFF. The chain has TRBV7-2 and TRBJ1-1. CDR1 SGHTA and CDR2 FQGNSA come from the germline V gene. The CDR3 loop spans 13 amino acids.

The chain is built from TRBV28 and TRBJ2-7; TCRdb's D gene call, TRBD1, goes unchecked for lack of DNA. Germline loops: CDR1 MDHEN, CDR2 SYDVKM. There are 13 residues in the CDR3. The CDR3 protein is CASIPQGWYEQYF.

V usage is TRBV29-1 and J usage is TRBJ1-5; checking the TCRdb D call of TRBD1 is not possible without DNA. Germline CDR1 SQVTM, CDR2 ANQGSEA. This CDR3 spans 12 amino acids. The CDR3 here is CSVGGRNQPQHF.

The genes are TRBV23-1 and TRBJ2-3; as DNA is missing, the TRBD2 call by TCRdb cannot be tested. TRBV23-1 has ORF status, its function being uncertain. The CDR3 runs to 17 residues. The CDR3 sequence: CASSQTPRHPFTDTQYF.

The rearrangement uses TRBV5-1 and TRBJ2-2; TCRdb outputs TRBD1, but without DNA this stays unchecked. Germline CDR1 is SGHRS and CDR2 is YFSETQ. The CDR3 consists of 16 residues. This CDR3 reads CASSLRGQGSTGELFF.

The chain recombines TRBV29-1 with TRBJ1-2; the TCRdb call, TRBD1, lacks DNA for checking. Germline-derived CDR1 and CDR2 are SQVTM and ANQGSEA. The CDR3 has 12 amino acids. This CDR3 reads CSVEGGGDGYTF. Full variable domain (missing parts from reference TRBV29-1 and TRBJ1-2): SAVISQKPSRDICQRGTSLTIQCQVDSQVTMMFWYRQQPGQSLTLIATANQGSEATYESGFVIDKFPISRPNLTFSTLTVSNMSPEDSSIYLCSVEGGGDGYTFGSGTRLTVV.

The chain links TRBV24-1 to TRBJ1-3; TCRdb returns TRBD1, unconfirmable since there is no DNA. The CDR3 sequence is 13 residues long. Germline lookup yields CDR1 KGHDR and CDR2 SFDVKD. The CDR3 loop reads CATSDPPGGTIYF.

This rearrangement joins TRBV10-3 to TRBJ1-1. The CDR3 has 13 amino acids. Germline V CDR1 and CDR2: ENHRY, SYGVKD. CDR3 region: CAIRDLVNTEAFF.